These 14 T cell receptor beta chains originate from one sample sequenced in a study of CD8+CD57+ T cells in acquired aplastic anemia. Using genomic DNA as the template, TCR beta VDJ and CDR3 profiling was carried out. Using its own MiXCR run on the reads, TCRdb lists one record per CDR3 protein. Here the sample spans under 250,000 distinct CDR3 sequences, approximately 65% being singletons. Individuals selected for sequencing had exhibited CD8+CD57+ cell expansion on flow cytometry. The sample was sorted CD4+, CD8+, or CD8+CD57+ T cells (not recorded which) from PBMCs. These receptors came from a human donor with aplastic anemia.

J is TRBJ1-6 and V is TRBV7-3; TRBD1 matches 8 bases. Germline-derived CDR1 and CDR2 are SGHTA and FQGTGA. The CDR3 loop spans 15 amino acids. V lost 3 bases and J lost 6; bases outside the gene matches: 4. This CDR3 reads CASSLQGASNSPLHF. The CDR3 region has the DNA TGTGCCAGCAGCTTGCAGGGGGCCAGTAATTCACCCCTCCACTTT.

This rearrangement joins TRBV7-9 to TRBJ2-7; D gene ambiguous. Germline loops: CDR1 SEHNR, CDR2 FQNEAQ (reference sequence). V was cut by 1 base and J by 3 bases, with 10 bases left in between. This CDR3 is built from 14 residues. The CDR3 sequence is CASSLGSFGYEQYF. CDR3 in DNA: TGTGCCAGCAGCTTAGGTAGTTTCGGCTACGAGCAGTACTTC.

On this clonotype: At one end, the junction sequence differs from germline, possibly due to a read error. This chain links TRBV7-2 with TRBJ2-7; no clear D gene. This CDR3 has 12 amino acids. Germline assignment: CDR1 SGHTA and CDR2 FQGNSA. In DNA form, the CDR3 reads TGCGCCAGCAGCCAAGACAACTACGAGCAGTACTTC. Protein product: CASSQDNYEQYF.

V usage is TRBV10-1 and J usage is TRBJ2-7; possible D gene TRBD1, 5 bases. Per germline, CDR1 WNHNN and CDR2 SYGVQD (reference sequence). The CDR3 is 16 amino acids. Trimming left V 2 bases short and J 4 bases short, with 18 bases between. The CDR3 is CASSEDRANSSYEQYF. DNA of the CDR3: TGCGCCAGCAGTGAGGACAGAGCCAATAGCTCATACGAGCAGTACTTC.

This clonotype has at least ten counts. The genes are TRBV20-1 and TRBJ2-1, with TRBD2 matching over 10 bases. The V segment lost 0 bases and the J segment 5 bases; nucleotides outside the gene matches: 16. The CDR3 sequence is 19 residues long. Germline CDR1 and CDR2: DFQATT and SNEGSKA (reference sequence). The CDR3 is CSARDPRTITSGEHNEQFF. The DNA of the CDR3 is TGCAGTGCTAGAGACCCCAGAACCATCACTAGCGGGGAGCACAATGAGCAGTTCTTC.

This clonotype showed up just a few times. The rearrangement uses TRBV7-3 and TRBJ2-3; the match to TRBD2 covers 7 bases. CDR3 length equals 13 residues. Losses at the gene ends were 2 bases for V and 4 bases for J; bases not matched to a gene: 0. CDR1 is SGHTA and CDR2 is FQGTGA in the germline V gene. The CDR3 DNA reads TGTGCCAGCAGCTTAGGGAGGGCAGATACGCAGTATTTT. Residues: CASSLGRADTQYF.

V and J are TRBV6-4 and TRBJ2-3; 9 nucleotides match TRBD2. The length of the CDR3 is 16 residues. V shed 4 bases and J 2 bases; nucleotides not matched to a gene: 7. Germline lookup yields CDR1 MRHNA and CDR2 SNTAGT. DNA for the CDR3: TGTGCCAGCAGTGGCGGGGGGGCCCGAAACACAGATACGCAGTATTTT. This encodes CASSGGGARNTDTQYF.

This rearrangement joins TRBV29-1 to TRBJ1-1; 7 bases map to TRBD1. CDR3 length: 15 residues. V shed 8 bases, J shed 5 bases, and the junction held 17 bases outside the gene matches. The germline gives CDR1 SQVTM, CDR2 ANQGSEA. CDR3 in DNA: TGCAGCTCTATACTCCCGACAGGGATGTTTACTGAAGCTTTCTTT. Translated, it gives CSSILPTGMFTEAFF.

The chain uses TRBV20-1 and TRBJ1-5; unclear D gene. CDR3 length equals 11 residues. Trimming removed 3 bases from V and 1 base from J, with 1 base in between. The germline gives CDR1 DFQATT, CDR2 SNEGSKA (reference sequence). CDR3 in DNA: TGCAGTGCTAGCAGCAATCAGCCCCAGCATTTT. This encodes CSASSNQPQHF.

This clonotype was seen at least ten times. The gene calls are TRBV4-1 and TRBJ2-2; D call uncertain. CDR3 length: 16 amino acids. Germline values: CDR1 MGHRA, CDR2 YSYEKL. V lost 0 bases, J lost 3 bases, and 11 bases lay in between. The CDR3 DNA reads TGCGCCAGCAGCCAAGAATGGACGGCGCACACCGGGGAGCTGTTTTTT. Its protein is CASSQEWTAHTGELFF.

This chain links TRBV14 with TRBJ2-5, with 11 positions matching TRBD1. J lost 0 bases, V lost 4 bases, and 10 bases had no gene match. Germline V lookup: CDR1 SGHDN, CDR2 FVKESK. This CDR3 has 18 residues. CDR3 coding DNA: TGTGCCAGCAGCCCCCTCGGGACAGGGGGAGTCCACCAAGAGACCCAGTACTTC. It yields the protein CASSPLGTGGVHQETQYF.

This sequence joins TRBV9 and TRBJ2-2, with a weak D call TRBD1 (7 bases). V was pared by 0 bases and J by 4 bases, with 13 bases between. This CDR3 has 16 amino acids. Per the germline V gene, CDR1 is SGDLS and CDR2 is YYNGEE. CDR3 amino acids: CASSVEGGGATGELFF. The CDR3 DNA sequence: TGTGCCAGCAGCGTAGAAGGGGGCGGGGCCACCGGGGAGCTGTTTTTT.

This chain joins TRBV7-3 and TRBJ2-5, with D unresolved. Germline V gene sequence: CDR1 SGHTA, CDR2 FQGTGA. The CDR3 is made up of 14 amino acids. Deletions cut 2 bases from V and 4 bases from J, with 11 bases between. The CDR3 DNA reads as TGTGCCAGCAGCTTATCTCGGTTGGGAGAGACCCAGTACTTC. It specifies CASSLSRLGETQYF.

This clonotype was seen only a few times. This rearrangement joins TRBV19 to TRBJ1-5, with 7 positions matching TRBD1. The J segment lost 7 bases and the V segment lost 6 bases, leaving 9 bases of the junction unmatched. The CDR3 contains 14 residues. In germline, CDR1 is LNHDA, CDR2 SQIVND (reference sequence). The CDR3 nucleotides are TGTGCCAGTAGCACCGACAGGGTAGTACAGCCCCAGCATTTT. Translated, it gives CASSTDRVVQPQHF.